These T cell receptor beta chains were read from a single sample in a study of regulatory T cells in long-lasting Graves disease. TCRdb independently ran MiXCR on the multiplex PCR reads; one entry per CDR3 protein. The sample shows about 380,000 distinct CDR3 sequences, about a sixth of them seen only once. The sequenced sample was peripheral blood mononuclear cells (PBMCs), obtained at new diagnosis, from a patient treated with antithyroid drugs. These receptors all stem from a female donor with Graves disease. The CDR3 runs from the conserved cysteine through the conserved F or W. The D gene is left open where the match is weak. Clone size is shown for a subset of rows, as once, few, many or a class of expanded clone.

clone_size d_call j_call v_call cdr3_aa cdr3_nt
many . TRBJ2-5 TRBV12-5 CAIGPRETQYF TGTGCTATTGGTCCAAGGGAGACCCAGTACTTC
many . TRBJ2-1 TRBV12-3/TRBV12-4 CASSESRVFHEQFF TGTGCCAGCAGCGAAAGCAGGGTATTCCATGAGCAGTTCTTC
many . TRBJ1-4 TRBV2 CASRPDAGDGKLFF TGTGCCAGCAGACCCGACGCAGGGGATGGCAAACTGTTTTTT
. TRBD2 TRBJ2-7 TRBV28 CASSWGEGPYEQYF TGTGCCAGCAGTTGGGGGGAGGGCCCCTACGAGCAGTACTTC
few . TRBJ2-3 TRBV20-1 CSAQEADTQYF TGCAGTGCCCAAGAGGCAGATACGCAGTATTTT
. . TRBJ2-3 TRBV5-1 CASSPAAGGTDTQYF TGTGCCAGCAGCCCCGCGGCGGGTGGCACAGATACGCAGTATTTT
many TRBD1 TRBJ2-7 TRBV20-1 CSAVATGTERREQYF TGCAGTGCCGTGGCGACAGGGACGGAACGTCGGGAGCAGTACTTC
many TRBD2 TRBJ2-3 TRBV6-2/TRBV6-3 CASSYSGRGADTQYF TGTGCCAGCAGTTACTCCGGGAGGGGTGCAGATACGCAGTATTTT
. . TRBJ2-7 TRBV12-3/TRBV12-4 CASSPLADTPGEQYF TGTGCCAGCAGTCCACTTGCAGACACGCCCGGCGAGCAGTACTTC
few TRBD1 TRBJ1-1 TRBV10-3 CAISESGQGWFF TGTGCCATCAGTGAGTCAGGACAGGGGTGGTTCTTC
many TRBD1 TRBJ1-1 TRBV5-1 CASSWGRDSNTEAFF TGCGCCAGCAGTTGGGGCCGGGACAGCAACACTGAAGCTTTCTTT
few TRBD1 TRBJ2-1 TRBV5-1 CASSLGGTADNEQFF TGCGCCAGCAGCTTGGGAGGGACAGCAGACAATGAGCAGTTCTTC
many TRBD2 TRBJ2-3 TRBV6-1 CASSPQAGAIDTQYF TGTGCCAGCAGCCCTCAAGCGGGGGCGATAGATACGCAGTATTTT
. . TRBJ2-3 TRBV7-9 CASSLSRFGSTDTQYF TGTGCCAGCAGCTTATCGCGGTTTGGGAGCACAGATACGCAGTATTTT
many TRBD2 TRBJ2-3 TRBV28 CASSSGLAGEVTDTQYF TGTGCCAGCAGTTCCGGACTAGCGGGAGAGGTCACAGATACGCAGTATTTT
. . TRBJ2-7 TRBV6-4 CASSDPRGSSYEQYF TGTGCCAGCAGCGACCCTAGGGGGAGTTCCTACGAGCAGTACTTC
many . TRBJ1-1 TRBV5-1 CASSSGGLDTEAFF TGCGCCAGCAGCTCCGGTGGGTTGGACACTGAAGCTTTCTTT
few TRBD1 TRBJ1-1 TRBV12-3/TRBV12-4 CASSLRWTGSMNTEAFF TGTGCCAGCAGCCTTAGGTGGACAGGGTCGATGAACACTGAAGCTTTCTTT
. . TRBJ2-3 TRBV18 CASSPLGQRKEYF TGTGCCAGCTCACCACTTGGACAGCGTAAGGAGTATTTT
many . TRBJ2-3 TRBV19 CASSPIGPGTDTQYF TGTGCCAGTAGTCCAATTGGACCCGGCACAGATACGCAGTATTTT
. TRBD2 TRBJ2-4 TRBV9 CASGLAGGRVKNIQYF TGTGCCAGCGGGTTAGCGGGAGGTCGGGTCAAAAACATTCAGTACTTC
. . TRBJ1-4 TRBV6-1 CASSATESRGTNEKLFF TGTGCCAGCAGTGCTACCGAGAGCCGGGGCACTAATGAAAAACTGTTTTTT
few . TRBJ2-2 TRBV25-1 CASRDHGGGELFF TGTGCCAGCAGAGATCACGGGGGCGGGGAGCTGTTTTTT
many . TRBJ2-3 TRBV6-1 CARGLGPDTQYF TGTGCCAGAGGACTGGGGCCAGATACGCAGTATTTT
many . TRBJ2-7 TRBV12-3/TRBV12-4 CASSFSSGGSDEQYF TGTGCCAGCAGTTTTTCTAGTGGGGGTTCCGACGAGCAGTACTTC
many . TRBJ2-2 TRBV6-1 CASRVNTGELFF TGTGCCAGCAGGGTAAACACCGGGGAGCTGTTTTTT
many . TRBJ2-5 TRBV4-1 CASSLIPGRVIKETQYF TGCGCCAGCAGCCTGATTCCGGGCAGGGTAATTAAAGAGACCCAGTACTTC
. TRBD2 TRBJ2-3 TRBV10-3 CASSPTPRLAGGRARTDTQYF TGTGCCAGCTCACCCACGCCCCGACTAGCGGGGGGTCGGGCGAGGACAGATACGCAGTATTTT
many TRBD2 TRBJ2-3 TRBV11-1 CASTRDGRLTDTQYF TGTGCCAGCACCCGAGACGGGAGGTTGACAGATACGCAGTATTTT
few TRBD1 TRBJ1-4 TRBV11-2 CASSLEGQRNEKLFF TGTGCCAGCAGCTTAGAGGGACAGCGGAATGAAAAACTGTTTTTT
many . TRBJ1-1 TRBV7-2 CASSLVVEGTEAFF TGTGCCAGCAGCTTAGTGGTGGAGGGCACTGAAGCTTTCTTT
many . TRBJ2-3 TRBV11-2 CASSPTAGTDTQYF TGTGCCAGCAGCCCGACAGCCGGGACAGATACGCAGTATTTT